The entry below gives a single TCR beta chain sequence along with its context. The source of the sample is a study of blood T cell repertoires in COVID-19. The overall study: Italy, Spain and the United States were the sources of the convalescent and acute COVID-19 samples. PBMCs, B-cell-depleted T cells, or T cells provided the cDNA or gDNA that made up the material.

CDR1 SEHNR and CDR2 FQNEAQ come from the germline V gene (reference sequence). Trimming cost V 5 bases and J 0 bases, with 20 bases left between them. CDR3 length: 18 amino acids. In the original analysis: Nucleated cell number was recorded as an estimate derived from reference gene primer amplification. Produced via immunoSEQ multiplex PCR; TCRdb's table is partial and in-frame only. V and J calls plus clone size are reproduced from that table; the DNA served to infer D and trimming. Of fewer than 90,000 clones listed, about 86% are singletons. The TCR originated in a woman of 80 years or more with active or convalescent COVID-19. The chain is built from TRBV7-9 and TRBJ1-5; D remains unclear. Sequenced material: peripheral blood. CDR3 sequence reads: CASSQEGAGPYSNQPQHF. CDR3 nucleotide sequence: TGTGCCAGCAGCCAGGAAGGTGCAGGTCCATATAGCAATCAGCCCCAGCATTTT.